The T cell receptor (beta chain) under discussion was sequenced for a study of blood T cell repertoires in COVID-19. Across the study: Material from acute and convalescent COVID-19 was sourced from the United States, Italy and Spain. Nucleic acid was either cDNA or gDNA, and it came from T cells, B-cell-depleted T cells, or PBMCs.

Authors' analysis steps: Amplification of reference gene primers provided the estimated nucleated cell counts. Generated by immunoSEQ multiplex PCR, the TCRdb table keeps only in-frame clones and is missing some. D and trimming come from the DNA, and the V and J calls and clone size come from that table. Altogether roughly 210,000 clones are present, 80% to 85% being singletons, with the ten largest covering roughly a tenth. V lost 4 bases and J lost 3; bases outside the gene matches: 11. CDR3 size: 16 residues. CDR1 and CDR2 (germline): MNHEY, SVGAGI. The Seattle patients, enrolled during active infection, were followed longitudinally.

The origin of this receptor is a woman older than 75 with COVID-19, enrolled during active disease. The sequencing input was peripheral blood. V usage is TRBV6-5 and J usage is TRBJ1-1, with 7 bases matching TRBD1. The DNA for the CDR3 is TGTGCCAGCAGTTCCTCGTGGAGGGGGCAGCACACTGAAGCTTTCTTT. This gives the protein CASSSSWRGQHTEAFF.